This T cell receptor beta chain was obtained from a study of patients and donors after allogeneic stem cell transplantation. V shed 2 bases and J shed 10 bases, with 20 bases lying between them. Germline V gene sequence: CDR1 SGHTA, CDR2 FQGNSA. CDR3 size: 15 residues. This clonotype has just a few counts. TCRdb re-derived calls from the RT-PCR reads in MiXCR, one entry per CDR3 protein. Found here are some 880,000 distinct CDR3 sequences, about a sixth of them singletons; the top ten hold under 6.5%. Sequencing input: blood, either unsorted or a sorted T cell fraction (not recorded which). The chain uses TRBV7-2 and TRBJ1-1, with D tentatively TRBD1 (6 bases). The receptor was isolated from a human donor who was either an allogeneic HSCT recipient or a stem cell or donor lymphocyte infusion donor (not recorded which). It is not recorded whose cells these are; they may come from a transplant donor. The CDR3 reads CASSLPGTRVAGAFF. CDR3 sequence (DNA): TGTGCCAGCAGCTTACCCGGGACAAGGGTTGCTGGAGCTTTCTTT.